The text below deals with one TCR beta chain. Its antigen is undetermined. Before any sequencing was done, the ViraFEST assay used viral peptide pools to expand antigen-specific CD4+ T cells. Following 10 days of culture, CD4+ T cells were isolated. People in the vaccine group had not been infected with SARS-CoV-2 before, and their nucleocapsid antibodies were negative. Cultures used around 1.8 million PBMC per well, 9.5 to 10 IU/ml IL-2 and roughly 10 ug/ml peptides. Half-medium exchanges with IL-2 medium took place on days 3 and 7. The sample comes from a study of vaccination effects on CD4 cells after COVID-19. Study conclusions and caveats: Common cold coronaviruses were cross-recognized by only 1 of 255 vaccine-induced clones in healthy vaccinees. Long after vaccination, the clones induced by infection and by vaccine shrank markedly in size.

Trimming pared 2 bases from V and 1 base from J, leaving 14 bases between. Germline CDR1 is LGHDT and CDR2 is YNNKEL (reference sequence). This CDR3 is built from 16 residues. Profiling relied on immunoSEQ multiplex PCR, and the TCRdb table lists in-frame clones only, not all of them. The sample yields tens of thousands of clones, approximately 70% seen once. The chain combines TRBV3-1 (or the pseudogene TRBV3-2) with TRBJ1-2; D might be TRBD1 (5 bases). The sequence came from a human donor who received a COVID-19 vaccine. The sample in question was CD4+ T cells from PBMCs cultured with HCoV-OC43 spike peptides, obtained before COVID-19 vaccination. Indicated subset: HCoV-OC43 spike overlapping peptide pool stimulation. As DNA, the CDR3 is TGTGCCAGCAGCCAATATGCGAGTGGGGGTAACTATGGCTACACCTTC. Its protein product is CASSQYASGGNYGYTF.